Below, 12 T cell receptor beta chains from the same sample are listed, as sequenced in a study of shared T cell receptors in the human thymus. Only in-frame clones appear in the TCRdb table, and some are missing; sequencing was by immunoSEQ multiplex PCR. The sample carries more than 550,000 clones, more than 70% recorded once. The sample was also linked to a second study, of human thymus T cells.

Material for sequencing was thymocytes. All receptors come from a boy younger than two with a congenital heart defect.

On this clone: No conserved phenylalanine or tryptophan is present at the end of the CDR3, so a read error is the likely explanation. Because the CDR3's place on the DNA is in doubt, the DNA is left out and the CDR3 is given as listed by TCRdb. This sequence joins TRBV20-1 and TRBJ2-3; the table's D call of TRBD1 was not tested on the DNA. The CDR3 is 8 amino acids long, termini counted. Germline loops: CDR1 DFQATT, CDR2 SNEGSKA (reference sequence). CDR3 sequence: CSAYRASR.

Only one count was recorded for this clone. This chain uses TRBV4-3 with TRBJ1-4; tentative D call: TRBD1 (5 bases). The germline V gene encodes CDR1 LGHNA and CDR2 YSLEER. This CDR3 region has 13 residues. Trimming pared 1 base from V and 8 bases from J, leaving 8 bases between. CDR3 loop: CASSQGTPEKLFF. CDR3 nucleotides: TGCGCCAGCAGCCAAGGGACACCAGAAAAACTGTTTTTT.

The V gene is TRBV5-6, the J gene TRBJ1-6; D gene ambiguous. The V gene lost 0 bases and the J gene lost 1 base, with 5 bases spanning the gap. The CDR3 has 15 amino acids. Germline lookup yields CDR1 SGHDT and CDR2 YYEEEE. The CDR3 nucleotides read TGTGCCAGCAGCTTGGGACAATCCTATAATTCACCCCTCCACTTT. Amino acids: CASSLGQSYNSPLHF.

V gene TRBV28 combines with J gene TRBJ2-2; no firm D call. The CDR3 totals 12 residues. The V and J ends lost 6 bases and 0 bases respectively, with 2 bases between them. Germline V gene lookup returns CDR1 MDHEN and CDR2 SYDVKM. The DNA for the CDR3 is TGTGCCAGCAGCGCGAACACCGGGGAGCTGTTTTTT. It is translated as CASSANTGELFF.

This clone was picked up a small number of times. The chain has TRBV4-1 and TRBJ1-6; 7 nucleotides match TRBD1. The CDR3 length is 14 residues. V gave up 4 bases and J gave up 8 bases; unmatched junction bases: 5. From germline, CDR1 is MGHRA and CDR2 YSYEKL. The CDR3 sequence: CASSPNRGDSPLHF. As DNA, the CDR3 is TGCGCCAGCAGCCCTAACAGGGGAGATTCACCCCTCCACTTT.

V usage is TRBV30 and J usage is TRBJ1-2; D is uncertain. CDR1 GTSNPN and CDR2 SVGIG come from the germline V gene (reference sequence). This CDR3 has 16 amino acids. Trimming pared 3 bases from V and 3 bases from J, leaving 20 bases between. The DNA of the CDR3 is TGTGCCTGGAGCGCCCCGGGGTGGAGGGCACACTATGGCTACACCTTC. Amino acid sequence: CAWSAPGWRAHYGYTF.

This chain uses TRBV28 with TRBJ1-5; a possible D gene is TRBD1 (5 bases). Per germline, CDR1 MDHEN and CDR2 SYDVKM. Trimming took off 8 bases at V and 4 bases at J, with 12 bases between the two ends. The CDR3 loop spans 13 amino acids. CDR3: CASWGGANQPQHF. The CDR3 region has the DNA TGTGCCAGCTGGGGGGGAGCTAATCAGCCCCAGCATTTT. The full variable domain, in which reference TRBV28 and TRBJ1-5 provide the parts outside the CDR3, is DVKVTQSSRYLVKRTGEKVFLECVQDMDHENMFWYRQDPGLGLRLIYFSYDVKMKEKGDIPEGYSVSREKKERFSLILESASTNQTSMYLCASWGGANQPQHFGDGTRLSIL.

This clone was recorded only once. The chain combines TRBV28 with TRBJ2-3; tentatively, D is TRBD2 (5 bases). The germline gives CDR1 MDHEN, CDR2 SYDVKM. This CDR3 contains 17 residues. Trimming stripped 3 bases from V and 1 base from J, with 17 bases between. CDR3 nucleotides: TGTGCCAGCAGTTTTTTTAGAAGGGCGAGGGGCACAGATACGCAGTATTTT. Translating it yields CASSFFRRARGTDTQYF.

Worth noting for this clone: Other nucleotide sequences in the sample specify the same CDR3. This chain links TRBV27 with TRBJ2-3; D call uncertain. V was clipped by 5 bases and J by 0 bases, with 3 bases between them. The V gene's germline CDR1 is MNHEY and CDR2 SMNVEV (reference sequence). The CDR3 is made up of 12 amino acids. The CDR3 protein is CASSPSTDTQYF. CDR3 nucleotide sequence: TGTGCCAGCAGTCCTAGCACAGATACGCAGTATTTT.

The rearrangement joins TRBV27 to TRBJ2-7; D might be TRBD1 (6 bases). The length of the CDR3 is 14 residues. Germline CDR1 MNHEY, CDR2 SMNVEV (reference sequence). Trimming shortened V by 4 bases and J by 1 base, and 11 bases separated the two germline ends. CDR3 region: CASSSQGRSYEQYF. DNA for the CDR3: TGTGCCAGCAGTTCACAGGGTAGGTCCTACGAGCAGTACTTC.

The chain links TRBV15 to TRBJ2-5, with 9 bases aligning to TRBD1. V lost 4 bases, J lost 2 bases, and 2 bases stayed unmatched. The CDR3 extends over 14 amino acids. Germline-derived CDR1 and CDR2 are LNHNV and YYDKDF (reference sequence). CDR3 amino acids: CATSTDRGQETQYF. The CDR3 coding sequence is TGTGCCACCAGCACCGACAGGGGGCAAGAGACCCAGTACTTC. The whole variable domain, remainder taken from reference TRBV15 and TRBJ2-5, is DAMVIQNPRYQVTQFGKPVTLSCSQTLNHNVMYWYQQKSSQAPKLLFHYYDKDFNNEADTPDNFQSRRPNTSFCFLDIRSPGLGDTAMYLCATSTDRGQETQYFGPGTRLLVL.

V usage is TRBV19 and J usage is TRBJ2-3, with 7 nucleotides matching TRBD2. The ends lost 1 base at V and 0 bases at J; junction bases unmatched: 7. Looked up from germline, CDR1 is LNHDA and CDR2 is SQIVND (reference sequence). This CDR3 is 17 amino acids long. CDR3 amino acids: CASSIAPGGISTDTQYF. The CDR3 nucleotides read TGTGCCAGTAGTATAGCACCGGGAGGTATCAGCACAGATACGCAGTATTTT.